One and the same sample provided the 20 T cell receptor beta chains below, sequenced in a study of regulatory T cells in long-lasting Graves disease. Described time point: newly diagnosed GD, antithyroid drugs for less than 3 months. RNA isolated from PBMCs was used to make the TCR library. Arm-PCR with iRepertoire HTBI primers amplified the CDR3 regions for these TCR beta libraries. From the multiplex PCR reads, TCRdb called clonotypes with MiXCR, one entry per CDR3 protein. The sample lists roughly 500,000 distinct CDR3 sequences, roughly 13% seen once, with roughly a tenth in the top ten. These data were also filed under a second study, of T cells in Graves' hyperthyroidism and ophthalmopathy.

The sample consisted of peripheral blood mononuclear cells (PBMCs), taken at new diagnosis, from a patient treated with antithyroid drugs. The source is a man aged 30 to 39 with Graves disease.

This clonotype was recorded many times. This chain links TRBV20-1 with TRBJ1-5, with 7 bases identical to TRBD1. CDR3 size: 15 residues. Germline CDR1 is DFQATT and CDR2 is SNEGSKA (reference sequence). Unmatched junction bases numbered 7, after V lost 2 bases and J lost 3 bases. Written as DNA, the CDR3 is TGCAGTGCTAGACGGACGGGACAGTCCAATCAGCCCCAGCATTTT. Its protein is CSARRTGQSNQPQHF.

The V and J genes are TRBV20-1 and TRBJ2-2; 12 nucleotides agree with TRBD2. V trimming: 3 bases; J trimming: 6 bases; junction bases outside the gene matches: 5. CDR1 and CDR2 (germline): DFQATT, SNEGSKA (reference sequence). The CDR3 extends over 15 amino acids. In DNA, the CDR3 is TGCAGTGCTAGGACTAGCGGGAGTTTGTCCGGGGAGCTGTTTTTT. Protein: CSARTSGSLSGELFF.

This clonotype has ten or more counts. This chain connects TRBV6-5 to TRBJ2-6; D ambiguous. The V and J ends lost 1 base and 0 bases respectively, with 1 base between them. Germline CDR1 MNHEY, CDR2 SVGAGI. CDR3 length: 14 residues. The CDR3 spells CASSYYSGANVLTF. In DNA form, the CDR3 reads TGTGCCAGCAGTTACTACTCTGGGGCCAACGTCCTGACTTTC.

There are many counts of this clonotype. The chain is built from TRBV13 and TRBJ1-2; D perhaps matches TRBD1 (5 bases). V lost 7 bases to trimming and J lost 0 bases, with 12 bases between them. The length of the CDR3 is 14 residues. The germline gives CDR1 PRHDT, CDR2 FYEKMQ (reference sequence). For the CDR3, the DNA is TGTGCCAGCATATCGAGGGGTACTAACTATGGCTACACCTTC. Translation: CASISRGTNYGYTF.

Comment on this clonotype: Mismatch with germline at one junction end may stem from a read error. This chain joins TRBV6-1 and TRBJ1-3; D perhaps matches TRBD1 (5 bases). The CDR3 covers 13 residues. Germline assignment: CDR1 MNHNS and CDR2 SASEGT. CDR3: CARCTAKGKHHIF. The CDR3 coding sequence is TGTGCCAGGTGCACCGCAAAGGGGAAACACCATATATTT.

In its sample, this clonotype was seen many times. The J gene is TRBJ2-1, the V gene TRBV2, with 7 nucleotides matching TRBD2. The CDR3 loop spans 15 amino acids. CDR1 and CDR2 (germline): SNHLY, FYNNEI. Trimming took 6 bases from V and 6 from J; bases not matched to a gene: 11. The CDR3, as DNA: TGTGCCAGCAGGGACAAGACTAGCAGAATCAATGAGCAGTTCTTC. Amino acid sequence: CASRDKTSRINEQFF.

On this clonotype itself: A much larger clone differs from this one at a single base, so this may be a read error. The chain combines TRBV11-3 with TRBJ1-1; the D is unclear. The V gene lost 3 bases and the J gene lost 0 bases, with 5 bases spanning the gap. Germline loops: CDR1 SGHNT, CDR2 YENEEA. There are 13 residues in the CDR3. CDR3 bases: TGTGCCAGCAGCTTCGCCATGAACACTGAAGCTTTCTTT. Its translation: CASSFAMNTEAFF.

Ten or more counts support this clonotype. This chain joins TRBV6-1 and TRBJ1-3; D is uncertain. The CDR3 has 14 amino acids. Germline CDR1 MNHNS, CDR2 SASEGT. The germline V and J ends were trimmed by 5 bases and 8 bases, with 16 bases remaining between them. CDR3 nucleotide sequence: TGTGCCAGCAGTCCCCGTAGCCCTCCGGACACCATATATTTT. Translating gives CASSPRSPPDTIYF.

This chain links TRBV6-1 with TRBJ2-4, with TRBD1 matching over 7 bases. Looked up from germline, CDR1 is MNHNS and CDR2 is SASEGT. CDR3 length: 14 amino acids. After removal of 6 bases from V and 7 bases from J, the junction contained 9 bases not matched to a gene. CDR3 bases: TGTGCCAGCAGACCCACAGGGGTTCGGAACATTCAGTACTTC. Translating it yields CASRPTGVRNIQYF.

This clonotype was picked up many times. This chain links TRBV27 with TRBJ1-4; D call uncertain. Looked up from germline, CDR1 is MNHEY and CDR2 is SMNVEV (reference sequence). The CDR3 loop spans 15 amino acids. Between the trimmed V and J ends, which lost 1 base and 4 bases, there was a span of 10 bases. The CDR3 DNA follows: TGTGCCAGCAGTTTATATGTTGGGAGTAATGAAAAACTGTTTTTT. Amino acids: CASSLYVGSNEKLFF.

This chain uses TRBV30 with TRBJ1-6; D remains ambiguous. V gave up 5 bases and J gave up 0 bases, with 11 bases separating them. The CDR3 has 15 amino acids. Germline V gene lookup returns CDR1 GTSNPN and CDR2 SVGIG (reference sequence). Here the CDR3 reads CAWGHRSSYNSPLHF. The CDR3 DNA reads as TGTGCCTGGGGCCACAGAAGCTCCTATAATTCACCCCTCCACTTT. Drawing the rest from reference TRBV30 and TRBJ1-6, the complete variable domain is SQTIHQWPATLVQPVGSPLSLECTVEGTSNPNLYWYRQAAGRGLQLLFYSVGIGQISSEVPQNLSASRPQDRQFILSSKKLLLSDSGFYLCAWGHRSSYNSPLHFGNGTRLTVT.

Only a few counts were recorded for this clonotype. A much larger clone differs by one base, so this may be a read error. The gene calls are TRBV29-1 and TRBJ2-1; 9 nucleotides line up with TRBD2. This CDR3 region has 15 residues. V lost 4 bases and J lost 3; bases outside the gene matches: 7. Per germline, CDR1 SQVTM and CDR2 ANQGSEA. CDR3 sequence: CSVGGPSGNYNEQFF. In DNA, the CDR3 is TGCAGCGTTGGAGGCCCTAGCGGGAACTACAATGAGCAGTTCTTC.

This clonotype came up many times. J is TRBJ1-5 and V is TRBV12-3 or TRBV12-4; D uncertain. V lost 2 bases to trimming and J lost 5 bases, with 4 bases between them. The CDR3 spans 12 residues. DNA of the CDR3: TGTGCCAGCAGTTTACCATATCAGCCCCAGCATTTT. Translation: CASSLPYQPQHF.

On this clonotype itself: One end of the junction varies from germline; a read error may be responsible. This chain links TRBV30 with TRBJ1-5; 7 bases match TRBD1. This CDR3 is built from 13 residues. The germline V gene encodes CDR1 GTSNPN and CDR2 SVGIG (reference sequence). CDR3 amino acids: CASSVGQNQPQHF. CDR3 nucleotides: TGTGCCTCGAGTGTGGGACAGAATCAGCCCCAGCATTTT.

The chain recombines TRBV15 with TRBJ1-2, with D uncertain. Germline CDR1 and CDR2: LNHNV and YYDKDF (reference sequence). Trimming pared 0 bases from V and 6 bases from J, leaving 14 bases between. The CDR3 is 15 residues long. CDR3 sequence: CATSREFDGMDGYTF. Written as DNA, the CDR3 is TGTGCCACCAGCAGAGAATTCGACGGAATGGATGGCTACACCTTC.

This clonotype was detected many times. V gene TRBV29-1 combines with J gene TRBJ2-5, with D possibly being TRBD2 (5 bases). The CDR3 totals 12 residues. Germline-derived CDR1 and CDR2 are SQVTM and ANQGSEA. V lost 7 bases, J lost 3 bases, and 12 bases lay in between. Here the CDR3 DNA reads TGCAGCGCCGTCTGGGGAGAAGAGACCCAGTACTTC. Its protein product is CSAVWGEETQYF.

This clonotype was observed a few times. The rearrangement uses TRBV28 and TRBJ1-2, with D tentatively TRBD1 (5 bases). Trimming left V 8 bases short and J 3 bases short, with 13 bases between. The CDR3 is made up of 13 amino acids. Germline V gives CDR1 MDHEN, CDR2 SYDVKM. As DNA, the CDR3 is TGTGCCAGCGGGACCTCGGGACACTATGGCTACACCTTC. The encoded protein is CASGTSGHYGYTF.

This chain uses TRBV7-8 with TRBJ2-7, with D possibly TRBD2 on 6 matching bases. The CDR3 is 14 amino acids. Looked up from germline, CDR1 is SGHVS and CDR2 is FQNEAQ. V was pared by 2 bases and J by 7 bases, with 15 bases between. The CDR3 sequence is CASSLPTSRGEQYF. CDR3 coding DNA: TGTGCCAGCAGCTTACCTACAAGCCGGGGGGAGCAGTACTTC.

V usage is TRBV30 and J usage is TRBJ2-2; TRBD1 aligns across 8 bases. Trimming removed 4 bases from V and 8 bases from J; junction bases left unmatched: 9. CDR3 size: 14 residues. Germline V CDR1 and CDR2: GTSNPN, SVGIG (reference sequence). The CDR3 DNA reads TGTGCCTGGAATCCGGGACAGGCCTTTGGGGAGCTGTTTTTT. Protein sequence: CAWNPGQAFGELFF. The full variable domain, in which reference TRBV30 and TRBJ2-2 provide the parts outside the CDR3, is SQTIHQWPATLVQPVGSPLSLECTVEGTSNPNLYWYRQAAGRGLQLLFYSVGIGQISSEVPQNLSASRPQDRQFILSSKKLLLSDSGFYLCAWNPGQAFGELFFGEGSRLTVL.

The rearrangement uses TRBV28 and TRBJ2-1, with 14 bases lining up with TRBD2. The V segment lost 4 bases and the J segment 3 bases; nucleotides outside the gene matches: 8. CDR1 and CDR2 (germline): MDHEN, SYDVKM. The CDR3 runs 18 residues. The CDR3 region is CASSSGLAGGHHYNEQFF. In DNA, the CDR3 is TGTGCCAGCAGTTCAGGACTAGCGGGAGGACACCACTACAATGAGCAGTTCTTC.